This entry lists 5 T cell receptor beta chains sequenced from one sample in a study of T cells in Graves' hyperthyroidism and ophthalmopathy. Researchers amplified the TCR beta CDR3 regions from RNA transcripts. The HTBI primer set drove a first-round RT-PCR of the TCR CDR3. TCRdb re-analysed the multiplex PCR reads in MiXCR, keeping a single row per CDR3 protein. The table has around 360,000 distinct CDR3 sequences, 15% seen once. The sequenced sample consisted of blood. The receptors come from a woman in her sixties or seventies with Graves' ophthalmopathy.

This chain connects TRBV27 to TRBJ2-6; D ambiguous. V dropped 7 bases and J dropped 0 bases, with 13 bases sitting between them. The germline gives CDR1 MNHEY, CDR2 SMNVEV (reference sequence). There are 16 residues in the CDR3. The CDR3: CASIPGSPSGANVLTF. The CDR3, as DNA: TGTGCCAGCATCCCCGGGTCCCCCTCTGGGGCCAACGTCCTGACTTTC.

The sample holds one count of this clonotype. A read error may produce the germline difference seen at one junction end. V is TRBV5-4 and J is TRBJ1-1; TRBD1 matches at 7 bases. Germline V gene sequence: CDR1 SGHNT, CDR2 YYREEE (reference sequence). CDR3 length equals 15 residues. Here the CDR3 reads CASSPGGGGLTEALF. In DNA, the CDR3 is TGTGCCAGCAGCCCAGGGGGGGGCGGGTTAACTGAAGCTCTCTTT.

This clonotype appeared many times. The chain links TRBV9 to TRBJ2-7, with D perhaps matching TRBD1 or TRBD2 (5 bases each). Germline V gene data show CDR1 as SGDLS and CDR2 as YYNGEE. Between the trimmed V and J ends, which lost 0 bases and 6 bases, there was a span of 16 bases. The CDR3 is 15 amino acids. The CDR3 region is CASSVGIGTEGEQYF. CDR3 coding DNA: TGTGCCAGCAGCGTAGGTATTGGGACCGAAGGCGAGCAGTACTTC.

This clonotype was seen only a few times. The CDR3 here is CAWSDGGNQPQHF. DNA for the CDR3: TGTGCCTGGAGTGATGGGGGCAATCAGCCCCAGCATTTT. The genes are TRBV30 and TRBJ1-5; D not resolved. Trimming took off 1 base at V and 2 bases at J, with 6 bases between the two ends. The CDR3 spans 13 residues. Germline V gene data show CDR1 as GTSNPN and CDR2 as SVGIG (reference sequence). The full variable domain, rest sourced from reference TRBV30 and TRBJ1-5, is SQTIHQWPATLVQPVGSPLSLECTVEGTSNPNLYWYRQAAGRGLQLLFYSVGIGQISSEVPQNLSASRPQDRQFILSSKKLLLSDSGFYLCAWSDGGNQPQHFGDGTRLSIL.

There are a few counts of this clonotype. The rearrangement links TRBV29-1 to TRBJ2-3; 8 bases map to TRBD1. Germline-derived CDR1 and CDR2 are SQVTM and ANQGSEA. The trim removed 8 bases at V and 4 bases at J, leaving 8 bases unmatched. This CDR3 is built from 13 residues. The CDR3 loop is CSFQGAGADTQYF. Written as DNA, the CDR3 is TGCAGCTTTCAGGGGGCCGGGGCAGATACGCAGTATTTT.